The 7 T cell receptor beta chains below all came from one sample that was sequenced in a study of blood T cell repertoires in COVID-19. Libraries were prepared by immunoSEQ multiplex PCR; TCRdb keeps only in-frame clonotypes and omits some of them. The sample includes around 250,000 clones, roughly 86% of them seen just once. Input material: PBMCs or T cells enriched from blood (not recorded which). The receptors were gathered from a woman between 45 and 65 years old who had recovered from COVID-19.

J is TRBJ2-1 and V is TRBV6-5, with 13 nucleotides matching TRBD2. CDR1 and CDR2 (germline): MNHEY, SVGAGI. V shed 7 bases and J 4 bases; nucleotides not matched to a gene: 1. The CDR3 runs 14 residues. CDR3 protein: CASKLAGGYNEQFF. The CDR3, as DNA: TGTGCCAGCAAACTAGCGGGAGGGTACAATGAGCAGTTCTTC.

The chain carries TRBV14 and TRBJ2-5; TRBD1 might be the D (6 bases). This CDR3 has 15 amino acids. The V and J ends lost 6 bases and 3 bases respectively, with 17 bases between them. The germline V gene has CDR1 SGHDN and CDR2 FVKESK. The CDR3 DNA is TGTGCCAGCAGTTTAAGTTACAGGGTGGAAGAGACCCAGTACTTC. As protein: CASSLSYRVEETQYF.

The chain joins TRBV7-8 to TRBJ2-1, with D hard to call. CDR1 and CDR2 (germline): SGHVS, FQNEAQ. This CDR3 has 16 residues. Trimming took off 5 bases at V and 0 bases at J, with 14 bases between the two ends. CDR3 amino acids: CASSRDASSSYNEQFF. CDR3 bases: TGTGCCAGCAGCCGAGACGCGAGTAGCTCCTACAATGAGCAGTTCTTC. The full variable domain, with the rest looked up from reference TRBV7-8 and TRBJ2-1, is GAGVSQSPRYKVAKRGQDVALRCDPISGHVSLFWYQQALGQGPEFLTYFQNEAQLDKSGLPSDRFFAERPEGSVSTLKIQRTQQEDSAVYLCASSRDASSSYNEQFFGPGTRLTVL.

In nucleotides, the CDR3 is TGCAGCGCCAGCCGGGACAGCCTCTACGAGCAGTACTTC. This sequence encodes CSASRDSLYEQYF. V usage is TRBV29-1 and J usage is TRBJ2-7; 7 bases align to TRBD1. This CDR3 has 13 residues. V shed 7 bases, J shed 3 bases, and the junction held 9 bases outside the gene matches. CDR1 is SQVTM and CDR2 is ANQGSEA in the germline V gene.

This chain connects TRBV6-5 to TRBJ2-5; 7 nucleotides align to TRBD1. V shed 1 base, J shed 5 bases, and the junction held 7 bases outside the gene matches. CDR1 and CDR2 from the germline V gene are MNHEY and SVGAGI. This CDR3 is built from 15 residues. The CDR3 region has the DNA TGTGCCAGCAGTTACTTACAGGGGCTGCAGGAGACCCAGTACTTC. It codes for CASSYLQGLQETQYF.

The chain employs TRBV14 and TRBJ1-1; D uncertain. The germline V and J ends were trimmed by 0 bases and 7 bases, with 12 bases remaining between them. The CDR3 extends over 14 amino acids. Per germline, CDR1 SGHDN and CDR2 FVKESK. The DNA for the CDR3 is TGTGCCAGCAGCCAAGATTACGCGAGTTTTGAAGCTTTCTTT. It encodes CASSQDYASFEAFF.

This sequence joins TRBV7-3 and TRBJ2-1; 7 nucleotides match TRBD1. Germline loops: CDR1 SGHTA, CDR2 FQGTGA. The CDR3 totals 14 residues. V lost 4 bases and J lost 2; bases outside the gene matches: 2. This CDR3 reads CASSSTGPYNEQFF. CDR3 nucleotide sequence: TGTGCCAGCAGCTCGACAGGGCCCTACAATGAGCAGTTCTTC.